The clone carrying this T cell receptor beta chain was detected ten times or more. Its antigen remains unidentified. Mismatch with germline at one junction end may stem from a read error. The data originate from a study of breast tumors, draining lymph nodes, adjacent tissues. The lymph nodes were axillary draining lymph nodes from breast cancer patients. The CDR3 is made up of 15 amino acids. Germline values: CDR1 KGHSH, CDR2 LQKENI. Study-wide results and limits: Compared with lymph nodes, tumors were less diverse; compared with nontumor tissue, more. Luminal-like breast cancer showed significantly greater tumor-nontumor repertoire similarity than basal-like breast cancer did. Data only fit, rather than demonstrated, lymph node origin of most tumor T cells. Findings are consistent with lymph node origin and intratumoral expansion of most tumor T cells.

MiXCR was run by TCRdb on the multiplex PCR reads, yielding one entry per CDR3 protein. The sample gives about 180,000 distinct CDR3 sequences, about 30% of which show up once; about 3.8% is in the top ten. The chain employs TRBV18 and TRBJ1-6, with TRBD1 as a possible D gene (5 bases). Material: axillary lymph node tissue. This sequence was found in a female donor with breast cancer. Some clones in this sample may be carry-over from other donors' samples. CDR3 residues: CASSPGRGINTPLHF. CDR3 DNA sequence: TGTGCCAGCTCACCCGGAAGGGGCATTAATACACCCCTCCACTTT.